This T cell receptor (beta chain) was captured by sequencing in a study of T cell responses to AZD1222 COVID-19 vaccine. Overall study results and limits: A mostly white British donor set with more females was recruited, and clonal diversity was possibly underestimated. The peak T cell response came first, and repertoires were sampled only after it. Baseline serology detected seropositivity in only six AZD1222 recipients. Compared with day 0, the breadth and depth of the Spike-specific TCR repertoire rose significantly after two doses of AZD1222.

This table comes from immunoSEQ multiplex PCR, and its TCRdb copy is limited to in-frame clones, with some not included. Counted here are 150,000 or so clones, about 91% occurring once; the ten biggest clones make up under 1.5%. The CDR3 is 16 residues long. The V gene lost 0 bases and the J gene lost 0 bases, with 9 bases spanning the gap. Germline CDR1 MNHEY, CDR2 SVGAGI. A remark on this clone: The antigen remains unidentified.

The source was peripheral blood, collected on day 0 of AZD1222 vaccination. The TCR comes from an adult in good health. The gene calls are TRBV6-5 and TRBJ1-3, with unresolved D. The CDR3 spells CASSYSGIHSGNTIYF. The CDR3 DNA reads TGTGCCAGCAGTTACTCGGGTATCCACTCTGGAAACACCATATATTTT.